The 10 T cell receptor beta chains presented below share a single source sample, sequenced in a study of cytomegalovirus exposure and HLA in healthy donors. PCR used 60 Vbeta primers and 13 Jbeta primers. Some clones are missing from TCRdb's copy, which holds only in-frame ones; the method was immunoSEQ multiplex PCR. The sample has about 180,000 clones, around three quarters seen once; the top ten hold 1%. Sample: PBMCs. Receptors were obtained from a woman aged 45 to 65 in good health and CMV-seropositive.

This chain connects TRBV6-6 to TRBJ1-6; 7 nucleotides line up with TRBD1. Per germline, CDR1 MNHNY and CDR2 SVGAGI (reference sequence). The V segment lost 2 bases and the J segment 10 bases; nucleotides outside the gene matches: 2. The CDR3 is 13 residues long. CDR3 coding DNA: TGTGCCAGCAGTTACGGGACAGAATCACCCCTCCACTTT. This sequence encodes CASSYGTESPLHF.

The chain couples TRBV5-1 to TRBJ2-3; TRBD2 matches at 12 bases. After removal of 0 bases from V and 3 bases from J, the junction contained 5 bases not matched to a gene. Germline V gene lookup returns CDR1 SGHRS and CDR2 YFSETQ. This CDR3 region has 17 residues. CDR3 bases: TGCGCCAGCAGCTTGGAACCTAGCGGGGGGGTAACAGATACGCAGTATTTT. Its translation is CASSLEPSGGVTDTQYF.

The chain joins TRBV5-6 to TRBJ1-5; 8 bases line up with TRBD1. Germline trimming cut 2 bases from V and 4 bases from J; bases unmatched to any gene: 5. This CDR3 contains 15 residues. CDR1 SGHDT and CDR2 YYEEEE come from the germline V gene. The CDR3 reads CASSLRTGHNQPQHF. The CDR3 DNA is TGTGCCAGCAGCTTAAGGACAGGGCATAATCAGCCCCAGCATTTT.

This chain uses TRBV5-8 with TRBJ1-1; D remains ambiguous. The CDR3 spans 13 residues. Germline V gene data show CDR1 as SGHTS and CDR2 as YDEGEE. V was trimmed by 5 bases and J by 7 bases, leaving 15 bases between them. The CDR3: CASSSRTAGEAFF. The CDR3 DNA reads TGTGCCAGCAGTTCCAGAACAGCTGGTGAAGCTTTCTTT.

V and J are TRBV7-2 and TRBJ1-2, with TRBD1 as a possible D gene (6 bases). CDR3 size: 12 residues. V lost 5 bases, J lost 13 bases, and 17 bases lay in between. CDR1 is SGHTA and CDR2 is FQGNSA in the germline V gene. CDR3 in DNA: TGTGCCAGCAGCCCACTCAACAGGGTGAGCACCTTC. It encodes CASSPLNRVSTF.

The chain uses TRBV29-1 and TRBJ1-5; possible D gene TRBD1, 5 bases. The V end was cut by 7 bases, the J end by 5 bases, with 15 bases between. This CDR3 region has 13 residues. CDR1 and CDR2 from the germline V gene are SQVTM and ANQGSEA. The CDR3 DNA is TGCAGCGCAATGGGGGGTATGGATCAGCCCCAGCATTTT. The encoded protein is CSAMGGMDQPQHF.

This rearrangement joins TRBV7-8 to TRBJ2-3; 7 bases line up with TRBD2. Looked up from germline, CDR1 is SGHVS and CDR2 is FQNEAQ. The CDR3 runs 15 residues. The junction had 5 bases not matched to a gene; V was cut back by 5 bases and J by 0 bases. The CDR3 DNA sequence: TGTGCCAGCAGCACGCGGGGGAGAAGCACAGATACGCAGTATTTT. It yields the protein CASSTRGRSTDTQYF. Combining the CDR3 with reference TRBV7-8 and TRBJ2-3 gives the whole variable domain GAGVSQSPRYKVAKRGQDVALRCDPISGHVSLFWYQQALGQGPEFLTYFQNEAQLDKSGLPSDRFFAERPEGSVSTLKIQRTQQEDSAVYLCASSTRGRSTDTQYFGPGTRLTVL.

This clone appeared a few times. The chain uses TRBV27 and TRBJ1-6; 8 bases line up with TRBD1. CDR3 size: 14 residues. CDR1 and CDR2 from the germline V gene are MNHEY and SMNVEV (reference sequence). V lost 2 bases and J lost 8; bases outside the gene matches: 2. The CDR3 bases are TGTGCCAGCAGTTTAAACAGGGGGGATTCACCCCTCCACTTT. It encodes CASSLNRGDSPLHF.

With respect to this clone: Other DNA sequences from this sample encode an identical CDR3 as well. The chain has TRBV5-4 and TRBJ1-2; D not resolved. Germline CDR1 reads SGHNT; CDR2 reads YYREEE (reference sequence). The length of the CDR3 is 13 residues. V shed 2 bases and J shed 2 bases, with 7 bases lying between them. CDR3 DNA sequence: TGTGCCAGCAGCTTCACGGGAAACTATGGCTACACCTTC. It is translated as CASSFTGNYGYTF.

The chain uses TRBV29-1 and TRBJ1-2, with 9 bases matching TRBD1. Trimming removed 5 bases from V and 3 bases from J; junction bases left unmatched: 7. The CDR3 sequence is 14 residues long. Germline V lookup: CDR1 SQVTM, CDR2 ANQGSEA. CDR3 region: CSVQAGQGYYGYTF. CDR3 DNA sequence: TGCAGCGTTCAGGCTGGACAGGGGTACTATGGCTACACCTTC.